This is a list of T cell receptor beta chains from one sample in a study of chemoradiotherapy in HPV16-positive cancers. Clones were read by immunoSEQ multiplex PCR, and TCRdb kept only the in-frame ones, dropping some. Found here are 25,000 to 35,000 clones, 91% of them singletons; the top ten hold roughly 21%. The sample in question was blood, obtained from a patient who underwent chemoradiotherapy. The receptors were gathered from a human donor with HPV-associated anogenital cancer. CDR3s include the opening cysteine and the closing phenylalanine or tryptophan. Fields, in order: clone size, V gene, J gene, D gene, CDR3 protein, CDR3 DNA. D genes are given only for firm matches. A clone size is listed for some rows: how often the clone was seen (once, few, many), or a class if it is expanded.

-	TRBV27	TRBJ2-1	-	CATILGAEQFF	TGTGCCACCATCTTAGGGGCTGAGCAGTTCTTC
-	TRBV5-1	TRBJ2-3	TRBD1	CASSLDRGAPSTDTQYF	TGCGCCAGCAGCTTGGACAGGGGTGCCCCTAGCACAGATACGCAGTATTTT
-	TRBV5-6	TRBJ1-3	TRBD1	CASSLVAGGSGNTIYF	TGTGCCAGCAGCTTGGTGGCAGGGGGCTCTGGAAACACCATATATTTT
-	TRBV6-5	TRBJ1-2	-	CASSSWTDLNYGYTF	TGTGCCAGCAGTTCCTGGACAGACCTTAACTATGGCTACACCTTC
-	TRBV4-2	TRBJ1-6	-	CASSQDEGGGNNSPLHF	TGTGCCAGCAGCCAAGACGAGGGTGGAGGTAATAATTCACCCCTCCACTTT
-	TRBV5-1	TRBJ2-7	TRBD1	CASSSDREVNEQYF	TGCGCCAGCAGCTCGGACAGGGAGGTGAACGAGCAGTACTTC
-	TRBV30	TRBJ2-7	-	CAWSVPPAASYEQYF	TGTGCCTGGAGTGTACCCCCCGCCGCTTCCTACGAGCAGTACTTC
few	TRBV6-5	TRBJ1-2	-	CASSPGTWYGYTF	TGTGCCAGCAGTCCCGGGACATGGTATGGCTACACCTTC
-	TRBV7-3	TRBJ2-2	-	CASSLMAGANTGELFF	TGTGCCAGCAGCTTAATGGCCGGGGCGAACACCGGGGAGCTGTTTTTT
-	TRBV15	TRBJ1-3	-	CATSRPTTGLSGNTIYF	TGTGCCACCAGCAGACCCACGACGGGCCTTTCTGGAAACACCATATATTTT
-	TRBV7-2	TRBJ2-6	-	CASSLDLSGANVLTF	TGTGCCAGCAGCTTAGACCTCTCTGGGGCCAACGTCCTGACTTTC
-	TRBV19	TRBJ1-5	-	CASSLGQYGLQPQHF	TGTGCCAGTAGTCTTGGACAGTACGGCTTGCAGCCCCAGCATTTT
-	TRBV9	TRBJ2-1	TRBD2	CASSAGGGGEYNEQFF	TGTGCCAGCAGCGCCGGAGGCGGGGGGGAATACAATGAGCAGTTCTTC
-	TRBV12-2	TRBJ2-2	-	CASRLGTTNTGELFF	TGTGCAAGTCGCTTGGGCACTACGAACACCGGGGAGCTGTTTTTT
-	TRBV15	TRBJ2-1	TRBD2	CATSRDQRGRGEQFF	TGTGCCACCAGCAGAGATCAGCGGGGAAGGGGTGAGCAGTTCTTC
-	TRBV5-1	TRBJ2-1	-	CASCNSGFCNEQFF	TGCGCCAGCTGTAATAGCGGATTCTGCAATGAGCAGTTCTTC
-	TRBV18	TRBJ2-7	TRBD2	CASSPQRTSEYEQYF	TGTGCCAGCTCACCACAGCGGACTAGCGAATACGAGCAGTACTTC
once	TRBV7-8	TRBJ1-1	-	CASSLGWGLGTEAFF	TGTGCCAGCAGCTTAGGATGGGGGCTGGGCACTGAAGCTTTCTTT
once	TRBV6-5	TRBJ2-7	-	CASSYFPGRGEQYF	TGTGCCAGCAGTTACTTTCCGGGCAGGGGCGAGCAGTACTTC
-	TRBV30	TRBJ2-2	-	CAWSVPGAGELFF	TGTGCCTGGAGTGTACCTGGGGCCGGGGAGCTGTTTTTT
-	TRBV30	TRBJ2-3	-	CAWSVGRGSDTQYF	TGTGCCTGGAGTGTGGGTCGGGGTAGTGATACGCAGTATTTT
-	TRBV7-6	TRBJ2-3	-	CASSLASTDTQYF	TGTGCCAGCAGCTTAGCGAGCACAGATACGCAGTATTTT
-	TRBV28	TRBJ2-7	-	CASSLLSEQYF	TGTGCCAGCAGTTTATTGAGTGAGCAGTACTTC
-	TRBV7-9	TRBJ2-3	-	CASSIGRPYTDTQYF	TGTGCCAGCAGTATCGGCAGACCTTACACAGATACGCAGTATTTT
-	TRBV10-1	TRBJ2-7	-	CASSTDSYEQYF	TGCGCCAGCAGTACAGACTCCTACGAGCAGTACTTC
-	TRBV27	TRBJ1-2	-	CASSPTRDGRNYGYTF	TGTGCCAGCAGTCCCACCCGGGACGGCCGAAACTATGGCTACACCTTC
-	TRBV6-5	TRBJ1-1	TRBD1	CASSYSSQGARTEAFF	TGTGCCAGCAGTTACTCGAGCCAGGGGGCAAGGACTGAAGCTTTCTTT
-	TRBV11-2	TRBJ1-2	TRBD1	CASSLGDRGQANYGYTF	TGTGCCAGCAGCTTAGGGGACAGGGGGCAGGCTAACTATGGCTACACCTTC
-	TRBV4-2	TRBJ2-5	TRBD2	CASSQGGLAQETQYF	TGTGCCAGCAGCCAAGGGGGACTAGCCCAAGAGACCCAGTACTTC
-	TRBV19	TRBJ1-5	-	CASSLGGSGQPQHF	TGTGCCAGTAGCTTGGGGGGATCGGGTCAGCCCCAGCATTTT
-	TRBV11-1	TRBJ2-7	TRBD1	CASSNRQGHYEQYF	TGTGCCAGCAGCAACAGACAGGGGCACTACGAGCAGTACTTC
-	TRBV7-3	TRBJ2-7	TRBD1	CASSQGQGREQYF	TGTGCCAGCAGCCAGGGACAGGGGCGAGAGCAGTACTTC
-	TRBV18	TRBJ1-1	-	CASSPLGRVERNTEAFF	TGTGCCAGCTCACCACTAGGAAGGGTCGAGAGGAACACTGAAGCTTTCTTT
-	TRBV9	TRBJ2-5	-	CASSPLGRIQETQYF	TGTGCCAGCAGCCCCCTCGGGCGGATCCAAGAGACCCAGTACTTC
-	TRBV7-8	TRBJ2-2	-	CASSYRSGTGELFF	TGTGCCAGCAGTTATCGGAGTGGCACCGGGGAGCTGTTTTTT
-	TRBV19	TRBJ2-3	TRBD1	CASSNRGQMGTQYF	TGTGCCAGTAGTAACAGGGGCCAGATGGGTACGCAGTATTTT
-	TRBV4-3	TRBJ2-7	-	CASSQDHRQHSYEQYF	TGCGCCAGCAGCCAAGATCACAGACAACACTCCTACGAGCAGTACTTC